Listed here are 10 T cell receptor beta chains from one sample, sequenced in a study of cytomegalovirus exposure and HLA in healthy donors. The PCR contained 60 Vbeta and 13 Jbeta primers. The table came from immunoSEQ multiplex PCR; TCRdb's copy has only in-frame clones and leaves some out. The sample yields more than 80,000 clones, roughly 80% seen once. Sequences were obtained from PBMCs. These receptors all stem from a girl aged 2 to 10 in good health and CMV-seropositive.

The gene calls are TRBV4-1 and TRBJ2-2, with D hard to call. Per germline, CDR1 MGHRA and CDR2 YSYEKL. The ends were cut back, 1 base at V and 1 base at J, with 7 bases in the middle. This CDR3 is built from 15 residues. The CDR3 DNA sequence: TGCGCCAGCAGCCAAGGGGCCAAGAACACCGGGGAGCTGTTTTTT. Protein: CASSQGAKNTGELFF.

The rearrangement uses TRBV28 and TRBJ2-1, with 11 bases that match TRBD2. The CDR3 totals 17 residues. CDR1 is MDHEN, CDR2 SYDVKM, per germline. Losses at the gene ends were 5 bases for V and 0 bases for J; bases not matched to a gene: 6. In DNA, the CDR3 is TGTGCCAGCAGTATACCCACTAGCGGGAGCTCCTACAATGAGCAGTTCTTC. Its translation: CASSIPTSGSSYNEQFF.

This clone was seen a single time. The V and J genes are TRBV19 and TRBJ1-1; TRBD1 agrees at 10 bases. V dropped 4 bases and J dropped 6; count of bases not matched to a gene: 5. CDR1 LNHDA and CDR2 SQIVND come from the germline V gene (reference sequence). This CDR3 comprises 14 residues. CDR3 nucleotide sequence: TGTGCCAGTAGTACCGACAGGGGGCCTTCTGAAGCTTTCTTT. Protein sequence: CASSTDRGPSEAFF.

The rearrangement links TRBV7-2 to TRBJ1-1; 10 bases agree with TRBD1. This CDR3 is 14 amino acids long. In germline, CDR1 is SGHTA, CDR2 FQGNSA. J was trimmed by 7 bases and V by 3 bases; bases with no gene match: 5. CDR3 coding DNA: TGTGCCAGCAGCTTCACGACAGGGGGCGGTGAAGCTTTCTTT. It encodes CASSFTTGGGEAFF. Drawing the rest from reference TRBV7-2 and TRBJ1-1, the complete variable domain is GAGVSQSPSNKVTEKGKDVELRCDPISGHTALYWYRQSLGQGLEFLIYFQGNSAPDKSGLPSDRFSAERTGGSVSTLTIQRTQQEDSAVYLCASSFTTGGGEAFFGQGTRLTVV.

This sequence joins TRBV5-4 and TRBJ2-5; D is possibly TRBD2 (5 bases). CDR1 is SGHNT and CDR2 is YYREEE in the germline V gene (reference sequence). V lost 0 bases, J lost 14 bases, and 14 bases lay in between. The CDR3 length is 12 residues. The CDR3 nucleotides read TGTGCCAGCAGCTTGGAAGGACTCCCCAACTACTTC. Its translation is CASSLEGLPNYF.

V gene TRBV29-1 combines with J gene TRBJ1-6, with D perhaps TRBD1 (5 bases). Germline CDR1 is SQVTM and CDR2 is ANQGSEA. Trimming pared 1 base from V and 7 bases from J, leaving 11 bases between. CDR3 length: 14 residues. CDR3 coding DNA: TGCAGCGTTGAAGTAGCAGGGCCGAATTCACCCCTCCACTTT. This encodes CSVEVAGPNSPLHF.

This clone was counted a few times. The chain is built from TRBV6-1 and TRBJ2-7, with TRBD2 identical over 10 bases. V gave up 0 bases and J gave up 5 bases; unmatched junction bases: 4. The germline gives CDR1 MNHNS, CDR2 SASEGT. The CDR3 has 15 amino acids. DNA for the CDR3: TGTGCCAGCAGTGAAGCCACCGGGACTAGCGACGAGCAGTACTTC. This codes for CASSEATGTSDEQYF.

The CDR3 loop reads CASSQEFQQGTQYF. CDR3 in DNA: TGCGCCAGCAGCCAAGAATTCCAACAGGGGACGCAGTATTTT. V gene TRBV4-3 combines with J gene TRBJ2-3, with 7 bases fitting TRBD1. Per the germline V gene, CDR1 is LGHNA and CDR2 is YSLEER. The CDR3 is made up of 14 amino acids. V shed 0 bases and J 9 bases; nucleotides not matched to a gene: 6.

V usage is TRBV28 and J usage is TRBJ1-5; 12 nucleotides match TRBD1. The CDR3 extends over 16 amino acids. V dropped 8 bases and J dropped 6; count of bases not matched to a gene: 11. Germline V gene data show CDR1 as MDHEN and CDR2 as SYDVKM. The CDR3 nucleotides are TGTGCCAGCGGACATTCCGGGACAGGGGGCATTCAGCCCCAGCATTTT. Protein product: CASGHSGTGGIQPQHF.

CDR3 residues: CASSQDVGQGAREQYF. The CDR3 region has the DNA TGTGCCAGCAGCCAAGATGTTGGACAGGGGGCGCGCGAGCAGTACTTC. This chain links TRBV4-2 with TRBJ2-7; TRBD1 matches 11 bases. The CDR3 is 16 amino acids. Losses at the gene ends were 0 bases for V and 6 bases for J; bases not matched to a gene: 7. Germline CDR1 is LGHNA and CDR2 is YNFKEQ.